These 21 T cell receptor beta chains were sequenced from one sample in a study of shared clonotypes between healthy human individuals. Assay used: immunoSEQ multiplex PCR; TCRdb lists only in-frame clones, some missing. Counted here are some 2,400,000 clones, approximately 94% occurring once; the ten biggest clones make up 0.1% to 0.15%. Material: naive CD4+ T cells sorted from blood. As for subset: CD45RA+ positively selected. The receptors were gathered from a young man in good health.

The rearrangement uses TRBV30 and TRBJ1-4; TRBD1 is a possible D gene (5 bases). Trimming shortened V by 0 bases and J by 11 bases, and 10 bases separated the two germline ends. This CDR3 region has 12 residues. Germline CDR1 and CDR2: GTSNPN and SVGIG (reference sequence). Written as DNA, the CDR3 is TGTGCCTGGAGTGTAGTAGGGGAGAAACTGTTTTTT. This codes for CAWSVVGEKLFF.

The chain is built from TRBV5-6 and TRBJ1-2, with 8 bases identical to TRBD1. CDR3 size: 15 residues. V lost 3 bases and J lost 7; bases outside the gene matches: 11. Germline V gene data show CDR1 as SGHDT and CDR2 as YYEEEE. DNA for the CDR3: TGTGCCAGCAGCTCCACAGGGGGGTTGATTGTTGGCTACACCTTC. Translating it yields CASSSTGGLIVGYTF.

The rearrangement joins TRBV19 to TRBJ2-5; D call uncertain. V was trimmed by 1 base and J by 4 bases, leaving 7 bases between them. This CDR3 has 13 amino acids. CDR1 and CDR2 (germline): LNHDA, SQIVND (reference sequence). CDR3 sequence: CASSIGSVETQYF. DNA for the CDR3: TGTGCCAGTAGTATAGGGAGCGTAGAGACCCAGTACTTC.

The chain recombines TRBV5-1 with TRBJ2-1; D is unclear. Trimming pared 0 bases from V and 9 bases from J, leaving 10 bases between. Germline V CDR1 and CDR2: SGHRS, YFSETQ. The CDR3 covers 13 residues. The CDR3 loop reads CASSLVETAEQFF. The CDR3 DNA follows: TGCGCCAGCAGCTTGGTAGAGACGGCTGAGCAGTTCTTC.

The chain couples TRBV5-4 to TRBJ2-5, with TRBD2 matching over 14 bases. The germline V gene encodes CDR1 SGHNT and CDR2 YYREEE (reference sequence). This CDR3 contains 16 residues. The trim removed 2 bases at V and 5 bases at J, leaving 5 bases unmatched. Here the CDR3 DNA reads TGTGCCAGCAGCTTCGGGACTAGCGGGAGTCTGGAGACCCAGTACTTC. It encodes CASSFGTSGSLETQYF.

The chain joins TRBV5-6 to TRBJ2-7; D remains ambiguous. V lost 4 bases, J lost 3 bases, and 8 bases lay in between. Germline V lookup: CDR1 SGHDT, CDR2 YYEEEE. The CDR3 sequence is 12 residues long. The CDR3, as DNA: TGTGCCAGCAGCGAGACGCGCTACGAGCAGTACTTC. This encodes CASSETRYEQYF.

CDR3 in amino acids: CASSYPGQGASQPQHF. As DNA, the CDR3 is TGTGCCAGCAGTTACCCCGGACAGGGGGCGTCTCAGCCCCAGCATTTT. The rearrangement uses TRBV6-6 and TRBJ1-5; 11 bases align to TRBD1. The germline CDR1 and CDR2 sequences are MNHNY and SVGAGI (reference sequence). Unmatched junction bases numbered 6, after V lost 2 bases and J lost 6 bases. This CDR3 contains 16 residues.

The chain carries TRBV28 and TRBJ2-7; no clear D gene. With 2 bases removed from V and 3 bases from J, the gap between germline ends came to 11 bases. Germline loops: CDR1 MDHEN, CDR2 SYDVKM. The CDR3 extends over 14 amino acids. CDR3 nucleotide sequence: TGTGCCAGCAGTTTACGCCTTCGACACTACGAGCAGTACTTC. Its protein product is CASSLRLRHYEQYF. Together with reference TRBV28 and TRBJ2-7, the CDR3 gives the full variable domain: DVKVTQSSRYLVKRTGEKVFLECVQDMDHENMFWYRQDPGLGLRLIYFSYDVKMKEKGDIPEGYSVSREKKERFSLILESASTNQTSMYLCASSLRLRHYEQYFGPGTRLTVT.

The rearrangement uses TRBV14 and TRBJ2-2; D is uncertain. This CDR3 spans 13 amino acids. CDR1 SGHDN and CDR2 FVKESK come from the germline V gene. V was cut by 1 base and J by 4 bases, with 4 bases left in between. The CDR3 DNA reads TGTGCCAGCAGCCAAGTTCCCACCGGGGAGCTGTTTTTT. This codes for CASSQVPTGELFF.

This rearrangement joins TRBV19 to TRBJ1-6, with D possibly matching TRBD1 (5 bases). The V gene's germline CDR1 is LNHDA and CDR2 SQIVND (reference sequence). This CDR3 has 14 amino acids. V was clipped by 3 bases and J by 9 bases, with 12 bases between them. In DNA form, the CDR3 reads TGTGCCAGTAGTATCAATCTGGGGGTTTCACCCCTCCACTTT. Translated, it gives CASSINLGVSPLHF.

The genes are TRBV2 and TRBJ1-5, with a weak D call TRBD1 (5 bases). The V gene lost 2 bases and the J gene lost 4 bases, with 12 bases spanning the gap. Germline loops: CDR1 SNHLY, CDR2 FYNNEI. The CDR3 spans 15 residues. CDR3 amino acids: CASSERRGQNQPQHF. DNA for the CDR3: TGTGCCAGCAGTGAACGGAGGGGCCAAAATCAGCCCCAGCATTTT. The full variable domain, its missing parts supplied by reference TRBV2 and TRBJ1-5, is EPEVTQTPSHQVTQMGQEVILRCVPISNHLYFYWYRQILGQKVEFLVSFYNNEISEKSEIFDDQFSVERPDGSNFTLKIRSTKLEDSAMYFCASSERRGQNQPQHFGDGTRLSIL.

The rearrangement links TRBV14 to TRBJ1-6; TRBD1 might be the D (5 bases). Germline V CDR1 and CDR2: SGHDN, FVKESK. This CDR3 has 15 residues. Trimming removed 4 bases from V and 7 bases from J, with 14 bases in between. The CDR3: CASSPQALLNSPLHF. CDR3 nucleotides: TGTGCCAGCAGCCCACAGGCCTTACTCAATTCACCCCTCCACTTT.

This sequence joins TRBV18 and TRBJ2-5; possible D gene TRBD1, 6 bases. Trimming took 4 bases from V and 4 from J, leaving 16 bases between them. Per germline, CDR1 KGHSH and CDR2 LQKENI. The CDR3 totals 15 residues. CDR3 loop: CASSQLRGYSETQYF. The CDR3 nucleotides are TGTGCCAGCTCACAACTTAGGGGGTACTCAGAGACCCAGTACTTC.

The J gene is TRBJ2-1, the V gene TRBV19, with 7 bases matching TRBD1. Germline V gene lookup returns CDR1 LNHDA and CDR2 SQIVND (reference sequence). Trimming took 6 bases from V and 2 from J; bases not matched to a gene: 1. CDR3 length: 13 amino acids. CDR3 in amino acids: CASRDRTYNEQFF. For the CDR3, the DNA is TGTGCCAGTAGGGACAGGACCTACAATGAGCAGTTCTTC.

The chain has TRBV5-5 and TRBJ1-3, with TRBD1 matching over 7 bases. CDR3 length equals 16 residues. Germline CDR1 and CDR2: SGHKS and YYEKEE (reference sequence). With 2 bases clipped from V and 0 bases from J, the junction kept 5 bases outside the gene matches. This CDR3 reads CASSFGGQYSGNTIYF. DNA of the CDR3: TGTGCCAGCAGCTTCGGGGGACAGTACTCTGGAAACACCATATATTTT.

This chain links TRBV7-9 with TRBJ2-1; D unresolved. The germline gives CDR1 SEHNR, CDR2 FQNEAQ (reference sequence). This CDR3 spans 13 amino acids. V was pared by 2 bases and J by 1 base, with 3 bases between. The CDR3 DNA reads as TGTGCCAGCAGCTTACGGTCCTACAATGAGCAGTTCTTC. This translates into CASSLRSYNEQFF.

The rearrangement links TRBV19 to TRBJ2-7; D unresolved. This CDR3 is 11 amino acids long. V lost 6 bases, J lost 5 bases, and 8 bases lay in between. Germline V gene lookup returns CDR1 LNHDA and CDR2 SQIVND (reference sequence). CDR3 bases: TGTGCCAGTAGCCATTTACACGAGCAGTACTTC. Encoded protein: CASSHLHEQYF.

J is TRBJ2-2 and V is TRBV2; D unresolved. The CDR3 extends over 13 amino acids. V was cut by 3 bases and J by 6 bases, with 8 bases left in between. From germline, CDR1 is SNHLY and CDR2 FYNNEI. The CDR3 nucleotides are TGTGCCAGCAGTGACAGGACCGCCGGGGAGCTGTTTTTT. This codes for CASSDRTAGELFF.

This chain joins TRBV27 and TRBJ1-1; possibly TRBD1 for D (5 bases). The ends were cut back, 2 bases at V and 0 bases at J, with 16 bases in the middle. The CDR3 length is 17 residues. Per the germline V gene, CDR1 is MNHEY and CDR2 is SMNVEV (reference sequence). DNA of the CDR3: TGTGCCAGCAGTTTAAACGCCCTCCGACAGCTGAACACTGAAGCTTTCTTT. Translating it yields CASSLNALRQLNTEAFF.

The chain uses TRBV13 and TRBJ2-3, with D possibly being TRBD1 (5 bases). The V gene lost 2 bases and the J gene lost 3 bases, with 15 bases spanning the gap. CDR3 size: 16 residues. From germline, CDR1 is PRHDT and CDR2 FYEKMQ (reference sequence). CDR3 coding DNA: TGTGCCAGCAGCTTAAGAGGCAGGGCGCTTACAGATACGCAGTATTTT. Encoded protein: CASSLRGRALTDTQYF.

The rearrangement joins TRBV18 to TRBJ2-7; 8 positions match TRBD1. J lost 4 bases, V lost 6 bases, and 11 bases had no gene match. The CDR3 length is 15 residues. Germline CDR1 and CDR2: KGHSH and LQKENI. CDR3 amino acids: CASSRQGQDLYEQYF. In nucleotides, the CDR3 is TGTGCCAGCTCTCGACAGGGACAGGATTTGTACGAGCAGTACTTC. The full variable domain, with the rest looked up from reference TRBV18 and TRBJ2-7, is NAGVMQNPRHLVRRRGQEARLRCSPMKGHSHVYWYRQLPEEGLKFMVYLQKENIIDESGMPKERFSAEFPKEGPSILRIQQVVRGDSAAYFCASSRQGQDLYEQYFGPGTRLTVT.